Sequencing of this T cell receptor beta chain was carried out in a study of OX40 agonist ivuxolimab in advanced cancers. TCRdb keeps only in-frame clones here, not all; method: immunoSEQ multiplex PCR. The sample comprises 31,000 or so clones, about four fifths of which are singletons, and about a fifth rests with the top ten. V was clipped by 5 bases and J by 9 bases; unmatched bases: 14. The length of the CDR3 is 15 residues. CDR1 is MDHEN, CDR2 SYDVKM, per germline. This receptor was identified in an adult with an advanced solid tumor such as melanoma, head and neck, liver or kidney cancer. Sequences were derived from CD4+ or CD8+ T cells sorted from blood, sampled in a trial of the OX40 agonist ivuxolimab. J is TRBJ2-7 and V is TRBV28, with 9 bases matching TRBD1. CDR3 amino acids: CASSATGTGRWVQYF. For the CDR3, the DNA is TGTGCCAGCAGTGCCACCGGGACAGGGCGGTGGGTGCAGTACTTC.